Each of the 22 T cell receptor beta chains below was sequenced from the same sample in a study of shared clonotypes between healthy human individuals. The method was immunoSEQ multiplex PCR; TCRdb's version includes in-frame clones alone and lacks a portion of them. The repertoire holds about 2.2 million clones, with roughly 95% as singletons. Naive CD8 cells lacked CD45RO, underwent positive selection for CCR7 and left out terminally differentiated effector memory CD45RA+ cells. The specimen sequenced was naive CD8+ T cells from PBMCs. All receptors come from a man between 18 and 29 years old in good health. Some clones in this sample may be carry-over from other donors' samples.

The rearrangement uses TRBV5-4 and TRBJ2-7; 7 positions match TRBD1. This CDR3 has 13 amino acids. The V gene end was trimmed by 4 bases and the J gene end by 4 bases; junction bases not matched to a gene: 5. CDR1 is SGHNT and CDR2 is YYREEE in the germline V gene (reference sequence). The CDR3 loop reads CASSRDREYEQYF. The CDR3 DNA reads TGTGCCAGCAGCCGAGACAGGGAGTACGAGCAGTACTTC.

This chain connects TRBV7-2 to TRBJ2-7; no definite D call. With 6 bases removed from V and 1 base from J, the gap between germline ends came to 13 bases. The germline V gene has CDR1 SGHTA and CDR2 FQGNSA. This CDR3 is built from 14 residues. CDR3: CASSQVGSSYEQYF. CDR3 coding DNA: TGTGCCAGCAGTCAAGTCGGGTCTTCCTACGAGCAGTACTTC.

In this sample, this clone turned up once. The rearrangement joins TRBV25-1 to TRBJ2-7, with unresolved D. CDR3 length: 13 residues. V lost 2 bases to trimming and J lost 6 bases, with 11 bases between them. Germline V gives CDR1 MGHDK, CDR2 SYGVNS. This CDR3 reads CASSEGLESEQYF. The CDR3 nucleotides read TGTGCCAGCAGTGAAGGGCTGGAGAGCGAGCAGTACTTC.

This clone was found once. The V gene is TRBV11-2, the J gene TRBJ2-7; 8 nucleotides match TRBD1. The junction had 6 bases not matched to a gene; V was cut back by 3 bases and J by 11 bases. Germline CDR1 and CDR2: SGHAT and FQNNGV. This CDR3 contains 12 residues. The DNA of the CDR3 is TGTGCCAGCAGCTTGGGTGCGGACAGGGAGTACTTC. Protein: CASSLGADREYF.

The rearrangement uses TRBV7-9 and TRBJ2-7; 12 nucleotides match TRBD2. This CDR3 comprises 16 residues. V was clipped by 4 bases and J by 4 bases; unmatched bases: 8. Germline lookup yields CDR1 SEHNR and CDR2 FQNEAQ (reference sequence). The CDR3 sequence: CASSSRLAGDPYEQYF. CDR3 in DNA: TGTGCCAGCAGCTCTCGACTAGCGGGAGATCCGTACGAGCAGTACTTC.

The gene calls are TRBV9 and TRBJ2-1; 8 nucleotides align to TRBD1. V lost 4 bases, J lost 3 bases, and 6 bases stayed unmatched. CDR1 and CDR2 (germline): SGDLS, YYNGEE. There are 15 residues in the CDR3. The CDR3 loop reads CASSNRQGHYNEQFF. The CDR3 bases are TGTGCCAGCAGCAACCGACAGGGGCACTACAATGAGCAGTTCTTC.

V gene TRBV11-2 combines with J gene TRBJ1-1; D is unresolved. The CDR3 is 12 amino acids. Trimming pared 1 base from V and 9 bases from J, leaving 9 bases between. Germline CDR1 and CDR2: SGHAT and FQNNGV. CDR3: CASSLGRQQAFF. The DNA of the CDR3 is TGTGCCAGCAGCTTAGGGAGGCAGCAAGCTTTCTTT.

The chain carries TRBV7-3 and TRBJ2-2; TRBD2 matches 9 bases. Per germline, CDR1 SGHTA and CDR2 FQGTGA. The CDR3 has 16 residues. The J segment lost 6 bases and the V segment lost 1 base, leaving 6 bases of the junction unmatched. The CDR3 spells CASSLMASGKSGELFF. CDR3 bases: TGTGCCAGCAGCTTAATGGCTAGCGGGAAATCCGGGGAGCTGTTTTTT.

The chain uses TRBV19 and TRBJ1-3; D unclear. The V and J ends lost 3 bases and 0 bases respectively, with 9 bases between them. CDR3 length: 15 residues. Germline V gene data show CDR1 as LNHDA and CDR2 as SQIVND (reference sequence). CDR3 loop: CASSIGRGSGNTIYF. CDR3 bases: TGTGCCAGTAGTATCGGCCGGGGCTCTGGAAACACCATATATTTT.

Regarding this clone: The same CDR3 is also encoded by other DNA sequences in this sample. The chain carries TRBV27 and TRBJ1-5; the D gene is possibly TRBD1 (6 bases). The germline V and J ends were trimmed by 6 bases and 0 bases, with 12 bases remaining between them. This CDR3 is 15 amino acids long. Germline V gene sequence: CDR1 MNHEY, CDR2 SMNVEV (reference sequence). CDR3 sequence reads: CASRGQPYSNQPQHF. The DNA of the CDR3 is TGTGCCAGCAGAGGACAGCCGTATAGCAATCAGCCCCAGCATTTT.

The chain employs TRBV15 and TRBJ1-4, with a tentative D call TRBD1 (6 bases). The V gene lost 5 bases and the J gene lost 2 bases, with 18 bases spanning the gap. The CDR3 has 17 amino acids. Germline V CDR1 and CDR2: LNHNV, YYDKDF (reference sequence). DNA for the CDR3: TGTGCCACCAGCCCTTCGCAAAGGGGGTCCACTAATGAAAAACTGTTTTTT. It translates to CATSPSQRGSTNEKLFF. Complete variable domain (other parts from reference TRBV15 and TRBJ1-4): DAMVIQNPRYQVTQFGKPVTLSCSQTLNHNVMYWYQQKSSQAPKLLFHYYDKDFNNEADTPDNFQSRRPNTSFCFLDIRSPGLGDTAMYLCATSPSQRGSTNEKLFFGSGTQLSVL.

The rearrangement joins TRBV29-1 to TRBJ2-6; D may correspond to TRBD1 or TRBD2 (5 bases each). The germline gives CDR1 SQVTM, CDR2 ANQGSEA. V was clipped by 3 bases and J by 1 base, with 16 bases between them. The CDR3 sequence is 17 residues long. The CDR3 DNA reads TGCAGCGTTGAGGGACCTATTCGGGGTTCTGGGGCCAACGTCCTGACTTTC. Residues: CSVEGPIRGSGANVLTF.

This chain's CDR3 is CASSLLAGDDYNEQFF. The DNA for the CDR3 is TGTGCCAGCAGCTTACTAGCGGGAGACGACTACAATGAGCAGTTCTTC. The gene calls are TRBV5-6 and TRBJ2-1; 11 nucleotides align to TRBD2. The CDR3 sequence is 16 residues long. CDR1 is SGHDT, CDR2 YYEEEE, per germline. Trimming cost V 2 bases and J 3 bases; bases outside gene matches: 4.

The chain carries TRBV4-2 and TRBJ2-2, with TRBD2 matching 11 bases. V lost 0 bases to trimming and J lost 5 bases; unmatched junction nucleotides: 11. Germline lookup yields CDR1 LGHNA and CDR2 YNFKEQ. The CDR3 length is 19 residues. The CDR3 spells CASSQEGLAGGPGTGELFF. The DNA for the CDR3 is TGTGCCAGCAGCCAAGAAGGCCTAGCGGGAGGCCCCGGAACCGGGGAGCTGTTTTTT.

Of note for this clone: In the same sample, other DNA sequences code for this CDR3. The gene calls are TRBV28 and TRBJ1-1; D not resolved. Germline assignment: CDR1 MDHEN and CDR2 SYDVKM. There are 13 residues in the CDR3. Between the trimmed V and J ends, which lost 2 bases and 2 bases, there was a span of 6 bases. As DNA, the CDR3 is TGTGCCAGCAGTTTAGGCAGTAACACTGAAGCTTTCTTT. It is translated as CASSLGSNTEAFF. Drawing the rest from reference TRBV28 and TRBJ1-1, the complete variable domain is DVKVTQSSRYLVKRTGEKVFLECVQDMDHENMFWYRQDPGLGLRLIYFSYDVKMKEKGDIPEGYSVSREKKERFSLILESASTNQTSMYLCASSLGSNTEAFFGQGTRLTVV.

This chain connects TRBV5-1 to TRBJ2-7, with a weak D call TRBD1 (6 bases). Trimming cost V 4 bases and J 0 bases, with 23 bases left between them. Per the germline V gene, CDR1 is SGHRS and CDR2 is YFSETQ. The CDR3 is 18 amino acids. CDR3 bases: TGCGCCAGCAGCCCAAAACACCTAACAGGGATTAGCTCCTACGAGCAGTACTTC. Amino acids: CASSPKHLTGISSYEQYF.

This chain joins TRBV25-1 and TRBJ2-5; 10 bases align to TRBD2. CDR1 MGHDK and CDR2 SYGVNS come from the germline V gene. There are 16 residues in the CDR3. Trimming at V came to 3 bases and at J to 2 bases, leaving 6 bases not matched to a gene. CDR3: CASSERTSGQQETQYF. The DNA of the CDR3 is TGTGCCAGCAGTGAGAGGACTAGCGGCCAACAAGAGACCCAGTACTTC.

A word on this clone: Other DNA variants within this sample encode the same CDR3. The V and J genes are TRBV10-3 and TRBJ2-1; 7 positions match TRBD2. Per germline, CDR1 ENHRY and CDR2 SYGVKD. The CDR3 consists of 16 residues. After removal of 0 bases from V and 0 bases from J, the junction contained 2 bases not matched to a gene. CDR3 loop: CAISESGGGSYNEQFF. In nucleotides, the CDR3 is TGTGCCATCAGTGAGTCTGGGGGGGGCTCCTACAATGAGCAGTTCTTC.

The genes are TRBV5-6 and TRBJ1-5; D gene unclear. With 4 bases removed from V and 0 bases from J, the gap between germline ends came to 11 bases. This CDR3 comprises 15 residues. Germline loops: CDR1 SGHDT, CDR2 YYEEEE. Here the CDR3 reads CASSGWRDSNQPQHF. The CDR3 nucleotides read TGTGCCAGCAGCGGGTGGCGGGATAGCAATCAGCCCCAGCATTTT.

The chain joins TRBV5-1 to TRBJ2-7; D is tentatively TRBD1 or TRBD2 (6 bases each). The CDR3 contains 15 residues. The V and J ends lost 1 base and 1 base respectively, with 12 bases between them. Looked up from germline, CDR1 is SGHRS and CDR2 is YFSETQ. The CDR3 here is CASSLSIGGSYEQYF. DNA of the CDR3: TGCGCCAGCAGCTTGAGCATAGGGGGGTCCTACGAGCAGTACTTC.

Details on this clone: This specimen includes other DNA sequences encoding the same CDR3. The rearrangement joins TRBV9 to TRBJ2-2, with 9 bases lining up with TRBD1. Germline lookup yields CDR1 SGDLS and CDR2 YYNGEE. V was pared by 2 bases and J by 4 bases, with 0 bases of the junction left unmatched. This CDR3 comprises 14 residues. The CDR3 DNA sequence: TGTGCCAGCAGCGTGGGACAGGGCACCGGGGAGCTGTTTTTT. Protein sequence: CASSVGQGTGELFF.

This sequence joins TRBV6-6 and TRBJ2-7, with 7 nucleotides matching TRBD2. Germline V lookup: CDR1 MNHNY, CDR2 SVGAGI (reference sequence). Unmatched junction bases numbered 8, after V lost 4 bases and J lost 2 bases. The CDR3 totals 15 residues. Here the CDR3 DNA reads TGTGCCAGCAGTTCATCGGGAGGACCCCCCTACGAGCAGTACTTC. Translating gives CASSSSGGPPYEQYF.